Listed below are T cell receptor beta chains from one sample, sequenced in a study of T cell responses to AZD1222 COVID-19 vaccine. Sequencing was performed with immunoSEQ multiplex PCR; in TCRdb, only in-frame clones are kept and a portion is missing. The sample includes tens of thousands of clones, approximately 90% seen only once; the top ten take more than 2.5%. This material consisted of peripheral blood, taken 28 days after the second AZD1222 dose. The receptor set was obtained from an adult who received the AZD1222 COVID-19 vaccine. CDR3s include the opening cysteine and the closing phenylalanine or tryptophan. Fields, in order: J gene, D gene, V gene, clone size, CDR3 length, CDR3 DNA, CDR3 protein. D genes are given only for firm matches. Part of the rows lack a size; the others show once, few, many or a class for expanded clones.

J: TRBJ2-1; D: TRBD2; V: TRBV24-1; size: once; length: 16; DNA: TGTGCCACCGGGGAAGCCATAGCGGGAGGGAACAATGAGCAGTTCTTC; CDR3: CATGEAIAGGNNEQFF
J: TRBJ2-1; D: NA; V: TRBV27; size: NA; length: 12; DNA: TGTGCCAGCAGTTTTTGGGCGGGTGAGCAGTTCTTC; CDR3: CASSFWAGEQFF
J: TRBJ1-5; D: TRBD1; V: TRBV5-5; size: NA; length: 15; DNA: TGTGCCAGCAGCGCAAGACAGGGGCCTGATCAGCCCCAGCATTTT; CDR3: CASSARQGPDQPQHF
J: TRBJ2-7; D: TRBD2; V: TRBV7-2; size: once; length: 16; DNA: TGTGCCAGCAGCCCACCCGGGACTAGCGGGAGGGCACGGTTGTACTTC; CDR3: CASSPPGTSGRARLYF
J: TRBJ2-3; D: NA; V: TRBV9; size: NA; length: 14; DNA: TGTGCCAGCGGAGACGATAGGGCTACAGATACGCAGTATTTT; CDR3: CASGDDRATDTQYF
J: TRBJ1-1; D: TRBD1; V: TRBV14; size: NA; length: 13; DNA: TGTGCCAGCAGCCCCGGGACAGGAGGGGGGGCTTTCTTT; CDR3: CASSPGTGGGAFF
J: TRBJ2-6; D: NA; V: TRBV27; size: NA; length: 15; DNA: TGTGCCAGCAGTCGTTCCCGCTCTGGGGCCAACGTCCTGACTTTC; CDR3: CASSRSRSGANVLTF
J: TRBJ1-1; D: NA; V: TRBV4-1; size: NA; length: 14; DNA: TGCGCCAGCAGCCAACCCAGGAGGAACACTGAAGCTTTCTTT; CDR3: CASSQPRRNTEAFF
J: TRBJ1-5; D: NA; V: TRBV9; size: NA; length: 15; DNA: TGTGCCAGCAGCGTAGGTGGTCAGCTCCATCAGCCCCAGCATTTT; CDR3: CASSVGGQLHQPQHF
J: TRBJ2-7; D: NA; V: TRBV6-1; size: NA; length: 11; DNA: TGTGCCAGCAGTGAAAAAGTGGAGCAGTACTTC; CDR3: CASSEKVEQYF
J: TRBJ1-1; D: TRBD1; V: TRBV5-4; size: once; length: 15; DNA: TGTGCCAGCAGCCACCGGACAGGGGGGAACACTGAAGCTTTCTTT; CDR3: CASSHRTGGNTEAFF
J: TRBJ2-1; D: NA; V: TRBV5-4; size: NA; length: 15; DNA: TGTGCCAGCAGCCCCGTGGAGGGGGGGTACAATGAGCAGTTCTTC; CDR3: CASSPVEGGYNEQFF
J: TRBJ2-1; D: TRBD2; V: TRBV3-1/TRBV3-2; size: NA; length: 16; DNA: TGTGCCAGCAGCCAAGGTCGGGGGGGAGGGCTCGATGAGCAGTTCTTC; CDR3: CASSQGRGGGLDEQFF
J: TRBJ2-3; D: TRBD2; V: TRBV6-4; size: once; length: 17; DNA: TGTGCCAGCAGTGACTCTGGAGCGGGGGGGAGCACAGATACGCAGTATTTT; CDR3: CASSDSGAGGSTDTQYF
J: TRBJ1-5; D: NA; V: TRBV30; size: NA; length: 13; DNA: TGTGCCTGGAGTGTCACAGGTTCACAGCCCCAGCATTTT; CDR3: CAWSVTGSQPQHF
J: TRBJ2-3; D: NA; V: TRBV13; size: NA; length: 12; DNA: TGTGCCAGCAGCCCCGACTCTGGTACGCAGTATTTT; CDR3: CASSPDSGTQYF
J: TRBJ2-7; D: NA; V: TRBV6-2/TRBV6-3; size: few; length: 16; DNA: TGTGCCAGCAGTTACTCGACAGGGCGGGGGGCGAATGCGGAGTACTTC; CDR3: CASSYSTGRGANAEYF
J: TRBJ1-1; D: NA; V: TRBV5-1; size: NA; length: 14; DNA: TGCGCCAGCAGCTCGTTGGGCGGCCGCACTGAAGCTTTCTTT; CDR3: CASSSLGGRTEAFF
J: TRBJ2-1; D: TRBD2; V: TRBV6-5; size: NA; length: 15; DNA: TGTGCCAGCAGTCCTCCCGGACTAGCGGCCCATGAGCAGTTCTTC; CDR3: CASSPPGLAAHEQFF
J: TRBJ1-2; D: NA; V: TRBV2; size: once; length: 14; DNA: TGTGCCAGTGGCGAAGTAGGGTCTGGCTATGGCTACACCTTC; CDR3: CASGEVGSGYGYTF
J: TRBJ2-7; D: NA; V: TRBV18; size: NA; length: 14; DNA: TGTGCCAGCTCACCTCTCCAGGGGCTTTACGAGCAGTACTTC; CDR3: CASSPLQGLYEQYF
J: TRBJ1-1; D: TRBD1; V: TRBV11-3; size: NA; length: 15; DNA: TGTGCCAGCAGCCGATGGACAGGCTTCAACACTGAAGCTTTCTTT; CDR3: CASSRWTGFNTEAFF